The 6 T cell receptor beta chains reported below all come from one sample, sequenced in a study of blood T cell repertoires in COVID-19 (dated by TCRdb to about 2020). The method behind the library was the immunoSEQ multiplex PCR assay. TCRdb carries this immuneACCESS record with in-frame sequences only. Its versions omit some clonotypes, under half of them owing to an unresolved V gene in the studies checked, with the rest unexplained. The sample profile shows 50,000 to 75,000 clones; 91% of them were found once. Over 7.5% of the sample is taken by the ten largest. Sequences were obtained from peripheral blood. The receptors were sampled from a human donor in a cohort sampled during active COVID-19.

The V and J genes are TRBV4-1 and TRBJ2-4, with TRBD2 as a possible D gene (6 bases). This CDR3 spans 16 amino acids. The V end was cut by 0 bases, the J end by 2 bases, with 11 bases between. The V gene's germline CDR1 is MGHRA and CDR2 YSYEKL. The CDR3 here is CASSQDGAGPKNIQYF. The CDR3 DNA sequence: TGCGCCAGCAGCCAAGATGGAGCGGGTCCCAAAAACATTCAGTACTTC.

This clone was observed a single time. The genes are TRBV19 and TRBJ2-7; the D is unclear. The CDR3 sequence is 15 residues long. Trimming shortened V by 0 bases and J by 2 bases, and 11 bases separated the two germline ends. Germline V gene lookup returns CDR1 LNHDA and CDR2 SQIVND (reference sequence). The CDR3 DNA reads as TGTGCCAGTAGTATAGACAGTTTGGGCCCCTACGAGCAGTACTTC. Translated, it gives CASSIDSLGPYEQYF.

To note about this clone: An end of the junction does not agree with germline; a read error may underlie this. This chain connects TRBV7-7 to TRBJ2-3; 14 nucleotides line up with TRBD2. CDR1 is SSHAT, CDR2 FNYEAQ, per germline (reference sequence). The CDR3 contains 16 residues. As DNA, the CDR3 is TGTGCTAGCAGCCTGGGACTAGCGGGAGCAACAGATACGCAGTATTTT. Its translation: CASSLGLAGATDTQYF.

The rearrangement links TRBV4-3 to TRBJ1-5, with 8 nucleotides matching TRBD1. J was trimmed by 3 bases and V by 0 bases; bases with no gene match: 7. The V gene's germline CDR1 is LGHNA and CDR2 YSLEER. This CDR3 spans 17 amino acids. In nucleotides, the CDR3 is TGCGCCAGCAGCCAAGATGGGACAGGCCGCTCCAATCAGCCCCAGCATTTT. This sequence encodes CASSQDGTGRSNQPQHF.

This clone turned up a few times. The chain recombines TRBV7-9 with TRBJ2-3; D not certain. This CDR3 region has 11 residues. Germline V CDR1 and CDR2: SEHNR, FQNEAQ (reference sequence). V was clipped by 3 bases and J by 6 bases, with 4 bases between them. The CDR3 protein is CASSFTDTQYF. The CDR3 bases are TGTGCCAGCAGCTTTACTGATACGCAGTATTTT.

This clone is a singleton in its sample. The J gene is TRBJ2-1, the V gene TRBV4-1; 11 nucleotides line up with TRBD2. This CDR3 spans 18 amino acids. Germline values: CDR1 MGHRA, CDR2 YSYEKL. The V gene end was trimmed by 1 base and the J gene end by 6 bases; junction bases not matched to a gene: 11. CDR3 coding DNA: TGCGCCAGCAGCCAAGGGCAGAGACTAGCGGGACTGGGCAATGAGCAGTTCTTC. Protein product: CASSQGQRLAGLGNEQFF.